This TCR beta chain was captured by sequencing in a study of cytomegalovirus exposure and HLA in healthy donors. Overall study context: An analysis done earlier identified fewer than 140 million unique TCR beta sequences from about 179 million T cells.

Per the germline V gene, CDR1 is SGHRS and CDR2 is YFSETQ. The CDR3 consists of 13 residues. Between the trimmed V and J ends, which lost 0 bases and 12 bases, there was a span of 13 bases. In the PCR, 60 Vbeta and 13 Jbeta primers were used. In the original analysis: Counted up in a later analysis, unique TCR beta chains came to about 80 million, with around 10 million shared. Profiling relied on immunoSEQ multiplex PCR, and the TCRdb table lists in-frame clones only, not all of them. The D gene and trimming were derived from the DNA, and the V and J assignments and clone size from that table. The table records 150,000 to 200,000 clones, 65% to 70% of them present only once.

This sequence was found in a young man in good health and CMV-seropositive. Source material: PBMCs. The rearrangement joins TRBV5-1 to TRBJ2-1, with a weak D call TRBD1 (6 bases). The CDR3 bases are TGCGCCAGCAGCTTGGGGGACATCGACTGGCAGTTCTTC. Amino acids: CASSLGDIDWQFF. Using reference TRBV5-1 and TRBJ2-1 for the parts outside the CDR3, the full variable domain is KAGVTQTPRYLIKTRGQQVTLSCSPISGHRSVSWYQQTPGQGLQFLFEYFSETQRNKGNFPGRFSGRQFSNSRSEMNVSTLELGDSALYLCASSLGDIDWQFFGPGTRLTVL.